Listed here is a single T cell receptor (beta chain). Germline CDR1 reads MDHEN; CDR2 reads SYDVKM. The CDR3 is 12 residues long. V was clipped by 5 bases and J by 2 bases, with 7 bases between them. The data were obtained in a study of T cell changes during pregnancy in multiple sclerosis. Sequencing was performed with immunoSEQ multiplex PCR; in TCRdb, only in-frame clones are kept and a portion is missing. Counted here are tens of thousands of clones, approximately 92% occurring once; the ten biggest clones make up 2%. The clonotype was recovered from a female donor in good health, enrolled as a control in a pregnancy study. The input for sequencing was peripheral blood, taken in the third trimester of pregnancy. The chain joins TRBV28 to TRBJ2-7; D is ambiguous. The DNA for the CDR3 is TGTGCCAGCAGTCCGGTTACCTACGAGCAGTACTTC. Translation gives CASSPVTYEQYF.